This record covers a single T cell receptor beta chain. What it binds is unknown. This sample is drawn from a study of cytomegalovirus exposure and HLA in healthy donors. Study-wide background: Some 200 million T cells yielded roughly 100 million unique TCR beta sequences, as an earlier analysis found. Study conclusions and caveats: Within the data, a cluster of highly shared sequence variants was likely a sequencing artifact.

This PCR relied on a set of 60 Vbeta primers and 13 Jbeta primers. The assay was immunoSEQ multiplex PCR, and TCRdb's table has in-frame clones only and misses some. The sample has approximately 160,000 clones; 60% to 80% are singletons. This clonotype was obtained from a woman aged 40 to 50 in good health and CMV-seropositive. Sequencing used PBMCs.

The CDR3 loop is CASSLGAGETQYF. In DNA form, the CDR3 reads TGTGCCAGCAGCTTAGGAGCGGGGGAGACCCAGTACTTC. V and J are TRBV7-9 and TRBJ2-5; 7 bases are a match to TRBD2. Germline lookup yields CDR1 SEHNR and CDR2 FQNEAQ (reference sequence). This CDR3 is built from 13 residues. V gave up 1 base and J gave up 5 bases; unmatched junction bases: 1.